The 19 T cell receptor beta chains presented below share a single source sample, sequenced in a study of patients and donors after allogeneic stem cell transplantation. From the RT-PCR reads, TCRdb called clonotypes with MiXCR, one entry per CDR3 protein. The table has roughly 180,000 distinct CDR3 sequences, 41% seen once. The sequenced sample consisted of blood, either unsorted or a sorted T cell fraction (not recorded which). The receptors stem from a human donor who was either an allogeneic HSCT recipient or a stem cell or donor lymphocyte infusion donor (not recorded which). It is not recorded whose cells these are; they may come from a transplant donor.

The rearrangement uses TRBV28 and TRBJ2-1; the match to TRBD2 covers 14 bases. The CDR3 is made up of 19 amino acids. Unmatched junction bases numbered 10, after V lost 4 bases and J lost 2 bases. The germline CDR1 and CDR2 sequences are MDHEN and SYDVKM. DNA of the CDR3: TGTGCCAGCAGTTCTCCTGGGACTAGCGGGAGAGGCGCCTACAATGAGCAGTTCTTC. Translated: CASSSPGTSGRGAYNEQFF.

This clonotype occurred a few times. The V and J genes are TRBV9 and TRBJ1-4, with 8 positions matching TRBD1. J lost 4 bases, V lost 3 bases, and 2 bases had no gene match. This CDR3 comprises 14 residues. Germline CDR1 reads SGDLS; CDR2 reads YYNGEE. Here the CDR3 DNA reads TGTGCCAGCAGCGGGACAGGGAGTAATGAAAAACTGTTTTTT. Protein: CASSGTGSNEKLFF. The whole variable domain, remainder taken from reference TRBV9 and TRBJ1-4, is DSGVTQTPKHLITATGQRVTLRCSPRSGDLSVYWYQQSLDQGLQFLIQYYNGEERAKGNILERFSAQQFPDLHSELNLSSLELGDSALYFCASSGTGSNEKLFFGSGTQLSVL.

The rearrangement joins TRBV30 to TRBJ1-5; 7 bases match TRBD1. Germline CDR1 reads GTSNPN; CDR2 reads SVGIG (reference sequence). The CDR3 is made up of 13 amino acids. V lost 5 bases and J lost 5; bases outside the gene matches: 6. The CDR3 DNA reads as TGTGCCTGGGCCAGGGGGACGGATCAGCCCCAGCATTTT. It encodes CAWARGTDQPQHF.

This clonotype was seen a handful of times. The chain couples TRBV5-1 to TRBJ2-7; 7 nucleotides agree with TRBD1. The CDR3 has 14 residues. The germline V gene has CDR1 SGHRS and CDR2 YFSETQ. After removal of 1 base from V and 9 bases from J, the junction contained 10 bases not matched to a gene. CDR3 sequence (DNA): TGCGCCAGCAGCTTGTCCGGGACAGCCCTCGGGCAGTACTTC. This gives the protein CASSLSGTALGQYF.

This clonotype occurred many times. The V call is TRBV12-3 or TRBV12-4, the J call TRBJ1-1, with 7 bases that match TRBD1. The V gene end was trimmed by 5 bases and the J gene end by 1 base; junction bases not matched to a gene: 7. The CDR3 covers 15 residues. In DNA, the CDR3 is TGTGCCAGCAGTCCCCTGACAGGGACGAACACTGAAGCTTTCTTT. Amino acid sequence: CASSPLTGTNTEAFF.

V and J are TRBV7-9 and TRBJ1-1; D is undetermined. Between the trimmed V and J ends, which lost 4 bases and 7 bases, there was a span of 13 bases. The length of the CDR3 is 13 residues. The germline gives CDR1 SEHNR, CDR2 FQNEAQ (reference sequence). The CDR3 nucleotides read TGTGCCAGCAGCTCTCACATGAACGGTGAAGCTTTCTTT. This encodes CASSSHMNGEAFF.

This chain joins TRBV12-3 or TRBV12-4 and TRBJ2-1; TRBD1 agrees at 7 bases. The CDR3 is made up of 15 amino acids. The V gene end was trimmed by 2 bases and the J gene end by 3 bases; junction bases not matched to a gene: 4. As DNA, the CDR3 is TGTGCCAGCAGTTTAATGGCAGGGGGCTACAATGAGCAGTTCTTC. This translates into CASSLMAGGYNEQFF.

This clonotype was found a few times. The chain uses TRBV20-1 and TRBJ1-5; weak D call: TRBD1 (6 bases). CDR1 and CDR2 (germline): DFQATT, SNEGSKA (reference sequence). Trimming took off 4 bases at V and 5 bases at J, with 9 bases between the two ends. The CDR3 runs to 12 residues. The CDR3 spells CSAKPGDQPQHF. For the CDR3, the DNA is TGCAGTGCTAAACCAGGGGATCAGCCCCAGCATTTT.

This clonotype was counted a single time. V usage is TRBV29-1 and J usage is TRBJ2-3, with 7 bases matching TRBD2. CDR1 is SQVTM and CDR2 is ANQGSEA in the germline V gene. V shed 7 bases and J 1 base; nucleotides not matched to a gene: 8. The CDR3 extends over 14 amino acids. CDR3 amino acids: CSAETSSRTDTQYF. The CDR3 DNA sequence: TGCAGCGCTGAGACTAGCAGCCGCACAGATACGCAGTATTTT.

This chain connects TRBV7-6 to TRBJ1-2, with D tentatively TRBD1 (6 bases). V gave up 0 bases and J gave up 3 bases, with 14 bases separating them. CDR3 size: 16 residues. The germline V gene encodes CDR1 SGHVS and CDR2 FNYEAQ. The CDR3 bases are TGTGCCAGCAGCTTAGCTCCAGGGGATGCGGACTATGGCTACACCTTC. Its translation is CASSLAPGDADYGYTF.

A few counts support this clonotype. The chain joins TRBV5-1 to TRBJ1-4; D may be TRBD1 (5 bases). Per germline, CDR1 SGHRS and CDR2 YFSETQ. V lost 3 bases, J lost 12 bases, and 9 bases lay in between. This CDR3 is built from 11 residues. The CDR3 DNA reads TGCGCCAGCAGCTCTGGGGGGGAACTGTTTTTT. It translates to CASSSGGELFF. The complete variable domain, with remaining parts taken from reference TRBV5-1 and TRBJ1-4, reads KAGVTQTPRYLIKTRGQQVTLSCSPISGHRSVSWYQQTPGQGLQFLFEYFSETQRNKGNFPGRFSGRQFSNSRSEMNVSTLELGDSALYLCASSSGGELFFGSGTQLSVL.

The rearrangement links TRBV7-2 to TRBJ1-1; unclear D gene. Germline V gene lookup returns CDR1 SGHTA and CDR2 FQGNSA. The CDR3 sequence is 15 residues long. The V and J ends lost 1 base and 4 bases respectively, with 13 bases between them. CDR3 sequence: CASSLGRRARTEAFF. In nucleotides, the CDR3 is TGTGCCAGCAGCTTAGGGCGTAGGGCACGCACTGAAGCTTTCTTT.

V usage is TRBV5-6 and J usage is TRBJ1-3; D not certain. There are 15 residues in the CDR3. Per germline, CDR1 SGHDT and CDR2 YYEEEE. Between the trimmed V and J ends, which lost 1 base and 0 bases, there was a span of 8 bases. CDR3 DNA: TGTGCCAGCAGCTTGTTTCCAGGCTCTGGAAACACCATATATTTT. It codes for CASSLFPGSGNTIYF.

The table lists this clonotype with a few counts. This sequence joins TRBV25-1 and TRBJ2-3; no clear D gene. Germline V CDR1 and CDR2: MGHDK, SYGVNS. The length of the CDR3 is 13 residues. The ends were cut back, 2 bases at V and 1 base at J, with 4 bases in the middle. CDR3 sequence reads: CASSELGTDTQYF. CDR3 nucleotide sequence: TGTGCCAGCAGTGAACTCGGCACAGATACGCAGTATTTT.

V gene TRBV2 combines with J gene TRBJ2-1; D may be TRBD2 (7 bases). The CDR3 length is 15 residues. Trimming pared 7 bases from V and 3 bases from J, leaving 16 bases between. CDR1 SNHLY and CDR2 FYNNEI come from the germline V gene. CDR3 sequence: CASIGGRGHYNEQFF. The CDR3 nucleotides read TGTGCCAGCATAGGGGGGAGGGGCCACTACAATGAGCAGTTCTTC.

The J gene is TRBJ1-5, the V gene TRBV6-2 or TRBV6-3; 11 bases are shared with TRBD1. This CDR3 is 14 amino acids long. Trimming took 5 bases from V and 4 from J; bases not matched to a gene: 1. Germline loops: CDR1 MNHEY, CDR2 SVGEGT. CDR3 nucleotide sequence: TGTGCCAGCAGTGGGACAGGGGGAAATCAGCCCCAGCATTTT. Its translation: CASSGTGGNQPQHF.

This clonotype was found once. The rearrangement uses TRBV28 and TRBJ2-4, with D possibly matching TRBD2 (5 bases). The CDR3 has 18 amino acids. Germline CDR1 MDHEN, CDR2 SYDVKM. Deletions cut 5 bases from V and 8 bases from J, with 28 bases between. CDR3 bases: TGTGCCAGCAGTGCCGCCTTAGTTGGGAGAAGCAAGGGCGACATTCAGTACTTC. This translates into CASSAALVGRSKGDIQYF.

This rearrangement joins TRBV7-2 to TRBJ1-2; D unresolved. This CDR3 has 11 residues. Trimming shortened V by 6 bases and J by 8 bases, and 10 bases separated the two germline ends. CDR1 is SGHTA, CDR2 FQGNSA, per germline. The CDR3 sequence is CASSRGRGYTF. Here the CDR3 DNA reads TGTGCCAGCAGTCGAGGGCGCGGCTACACCTTC.

This clonotype was counted a few times. Germline is not matched at one junction end, which may reflect a read error. The chain has TRBV4-1 and TRBJ2-7, with TRBD2 identical over 9 bases. Germline CDR1 MGHRA, CDR2 YSYEKL. This CDR3 has 15 amino acids. CDR3 DNA sequence: TGCGCCAGCAGCCGATTAGCGGGAGATTCCTACGGGCAGTACTTC. This codes for CASSRLAGDSYGQYF.